This is a list of T cell receptor beta chains from one sample in a study of shared clonotypes between healthy human individuals. The protocol was immunoSEQ multiplex PCR, while the TCRdb copy is restricted to in-frame clones and leaves out a portion. The profile shows about 2 million clones, about 95% of them singletons. The sequencing sample was made of naive CD8+ T cells sorted from blood. The receptors come from a man aged 18 to 30 in good health. The CDR3 runs from the conserved cysteine through the conserved F or W. D genes are given only for firm matches. Expanded clones get a size class; other rows say once, few or many, or leave the size out.

clone size	V gene	J gene	D gene	CDR3 protein	CDR3 DNA
NA	TRBV27	TRBJ2-1	TRBD2	CASTPGGVAYNEQFF	TGTGCCAGCACTCCGGGGGGGGTGGCCTACAATGAGCAGTTCTTC
NA	TRBV5-1	TRBJ1-6	NA	CASSSEGHINSPLHF	TGCGCCAGCAGCTCGGAGGGACACATTAATTCACCCCTCCACTTT
NA	TRBV5-1	TRBJ2-5	NA	CASSLEFPTLETQYF	TGCGCCAGCAGCTTGGAATTTCCTACCCTAGAGACCCAGTACTTC
NA	TRBV10-3	TRBJ2-1	NA	CAISEGHNNEQFF	TGTGCCATCAGTGAGGGACACAACAATGAGCAGTTCTTC
NA	TRBV6-5	TRBJ2-5	NA	CASSYSTSGRMETQYF	TGTGCCAGCAGTTACTCGACATCAGGGCGGATGGAGACCCAGTACTTC
once	TRBV10-1	TRBJ1-1	TRBD1	CASSESTGVYTEAFF	TGCGCCAGCAGTGAGTCGACAGGGGTTTACACTGAAGCTTTCTTT
NA	TRBV9	TRBJ2-5	TRBD2	CASSPERLAGGETQYF	TGTGCCAGCAGCCCAGAAAGACTAGCGGGAGGAGAGACCCAGTACTTC
NA	TRBV11-2	TRBJ2-5	NA	CASRPTGLETQYF	TGTGCCAGCAGACCAACAGGGCTCGAGACCCAGTACTTC
NA	TRBV5-1	TRBJ1-4	NA	CASSPEGVQANEKLFF	TGCGCCAGCAGCCCGGAAGGTGTCCAGGCTAATGAAAAACTGTTTTTT
NA	TRBV7-8	TRBJ2-7	TRBD2	CASSLGGRESYEQYF	TGTGCCAGCAGCTTAGGGGGGAGGGAGTCCTACGAGCAGTACTTC
NA	TRBV6-5	TRBJ1-3	NA	CASSYSGRSGNTIYF	TGTGCCAGCAGTTACTCGGGGAGGAGCGGAAACACCATATATTTT
NA	TRBV30	TRBJ2-2	NA	CAWTLLPLEANTGELFF	TGTGCCTGGACCCTATTACCTCTTGAGGCGAACACCGGGGAGCTGTTTTTT
NA	TRBV2	TRBJ1-4	NA	CASSGSQGYSLNEKLFF	TGTGCCAGCAGTGGGTCACAGGGATACTCTTTAAATGAAAAACTGTTTTTT
NA	TRBV19	TRBJ1-2	TRBD1	CASSARDRGYYGYTF	TGTGCCAGTAGTGCCCGGGACAGGGGATACTATGGCTACACCTTC
NA	TRBV4-2	TRBJ1-4	NA	CASSQVSDEKLFF	TGTGCCAGCAGCCAAGTTTCGGATGAAAAACTGTTTTTT
NA	TRBV4-1	TRBJ2-7	NA	CASSQPRDHEQYF	TGCGCCAGCAGCCAACCCAGGGACCACGAGCAGTACTTC
NA	TRBV7-8	TRBJ2-7	NA	CASNNVVREQTYEQYF	TGTGCCAGCAACAACGTCGTACGGGAGCAGACCTACGAGCAGTACTTC
NA	TRBV28	TRBJ2-2	NA	CASSLRGATGELFF	TGTGCCAGCAGTTTACGGGGTGCGACCGGGGAGCTGTTTTTT
once	TRBV5-4	TRBJ2-3	TRBD2	CASSDGTSGLYSTDTQYF	TGTGCCAGCAGTGACGGGACTAGCGGGCTCTACAGCACAGATACGCAGTATTTT
NA	TRBV13	TRBJ2-5	NA	CASSSRSGVQETQYF	TGTGCCAGCAGCTCCCGTTCCGGAGTACAAGAGACCCAGTACTTC
NA	TRBV4-1	TRBJ2-7	NA	CASSQDGGLGQSSYEQYF	TGCGCCAGCAGCCAAGATGGTGGGCTAGGACAGTCCTCCTACGAGCAGTACTTC
once	TRBV10-3	TRBJ1-1	TRBD1	CAISDDRGRTEAFF	TGTGCCATCAGCGACGACAGGGGGCGGACTGAAGCTTTCTTT
NA	TRBV5-6	TRBJ2-1	TRBD1	CASSSGGSYNEQFF	TGTGCCAGCAGCTCAGGGGGCTCCTACAATGAGCAGTTCTTC
NA	TRBV28	TRBJ2-2	TRBD1	CASSRGQGWTGELFF	TGTGCCAGCAGTCGAGGACAGGGGTGGACCGGGGAGCTGTTTTTT
NA	TRBV7-9	TRBJ2-7	NA	CASSPDSLSDSPYEQYF	TGTGCCAGCAGCCCAGATAGTCTTTCTGACAGTCCCTACGAGCAGTACTTC
NA	TRBV25-1	TRBJ1-1	NA	CASSEGAGKGGGYEAFF	TGTGCCAGCAGTGAAGGGGCGGGGAAGGGAGGAGGCTATGAAGCTTTCTTT
NA	TRBV28	TRBJ1-5	NA	CASSLLTEQGNQPQHF	TGTGCCAGCAGTTTATTAACCGAGCAGGGCAATCAGCCCCAGCATTTT